What follows are 29 T cell receptor beta chains derived from one specimen sequenced in a study of T cells in Graves' hyperthyroidism and ophthalmopathy. Amplification yielded TCR beta CDR3 regions, with RNA transcripts as the source. Primed by the HTBI set, a first-round RT-PCR was run on the TCR CDR3. Each CDR3 protein gets one entry after TCRdb re-called the multiplex PCR reads with MiXCR. The table includes 400,000 to 550,000 distinct CDR3 sequences, around 22% detected once. The sample taken for sequencing was blood. These receptors were obtained from a woman aged 30 to 39 with Graves' ophthalmopathy.

Many counts were recorded for this clonotype. V gene TRBV5-1 combines with J gene TRBJ2-2; weak D call: TRBD1 (5 bases). The CDR3 covers 15 residues. The germline gives CDR1 SGHRS, CDR2 YFSETQ. The V and J ends lost 0 bases and 7 bases respectively, with 13 bases between them. The CDR3 here is CASSLVAGLDGELFF. The CDR3 nucleotides read TGCGCCAGCAGCTTGGTCGCAGGGCTCGACGGGGAGCTGTTTTTT.

This chain joins TRBV19 and TRBJ1-2; 7 bases agree with TRBD1. Germline V lookup: CDR1 LNHDA, CDR2 SQIVND (reference sequence). V lost 6 bases and J lost 5; bases outside the gene matches: 9. The CDR3 has 14 amino acids. The CDR3 DNA is TGTGCCAGTAGAGAGGCCGACAGGGTTTATGGCTACACCTTC. Translation: CASREADRVYGYTF.

The chain combines TRBV27 with TRBJ2-7; D might be TRBD1 or TRBD2, each matching 7 bases. The CDR3 runs 14 residues. The V gene lost 6 bases and the J gene lost 1 base, with 13 bases spanning the gap. Per germline, CDR1 MNHEY and CDR2 SMNVEV (reference sequence). Here the CDR3 reads CASRGGGRSYEQYF. Here the CDR3 DNA reads TGTGCCAGCAGGGGAGGGGGCCGATCCTACGAGCAGTACTTC.

The table lists this clonotype with many counts. V is TRBV28 and J is TRBJ1-1; 11 bases align to TRBD1. CDR3 length: 14 residues. The ends lost 5 bases at V and 10 bases at J; junction bases unmatched: 9. The germline CDR1 and CDR2 sequences are MDHEN and SYDVKM. CDR3 loop: CASSTGTGGFGAFF. In DNA, the CDR3 is TGTGCCAGCAGTACCGGGACAGGGGGTTTTGGAGCTTTCTTT.

The chain joins TRBV6-2 or TRBV6-3 to TRBJ2-7; D is unclear. CDR1 MNHEY and CDR2 SVGEGT come from the germline V gene. This CDR3 comprises 14 residues. Trimming pared 2 bases from V and 7 bases from J, leaving 15 bases between. The CDR3 here is CASSYGLGSREQYF. The CDR3 DNA reads TGTGCCAGCAGTTACGGGTTGGGTTCGAGAGAGCAGTACTTC.

This clonotype has a count of ten or more. A read error is possible here, since a much larger clone lies one base away. The chain joins TRBV12-3 or TRBV12-4 to TRBJ1-1; D is unresolved. V dropped 2 bases and J dropped 7 bases, with 8 bases sitting between them. The CDR3 contains 12 residues. The CDR3: CASSLQQFEAFF. As DNA, the CDR3 is TGTGCCAGCAGTTTACAGCAGTTTGAAGCTTTCTTT.

This clonotype occurred many times. This chain links TRBV15 with TRBJ1-2; tentatively, D is TRBD1 (6 bases). Germline lookup yields CDR1 LNHNV and CDR2 YYDKDF (reference sequence). CDR3 length: 14 residues. Trimming shortened V by 4 bases and J by 5 bases, and 14 bases separated the two germline ends. The CDR3 sequence is CATSTQKGVYGYTF. CDR3 DNA: TGTGCCACCAGCACCCAGAAGGGGGTTTATGGCTACACCTTC.

The chain links TRBV2 to TRBJ1-1; the D is unclear. V was clipped by 4 bases and J by 1 base, with 7 bases between them. The CDR3 is made up of 13 amino acids. CDR1 and CDR2 from the germline V gene are SNHLY and FYNNEI. The CDR3 here is CASSGAPNTEAFF. The CDR3 nucleotides are TGTGCCAGCAGTGGCGCCCCGAACACTGAAGCTTTCTTT.

This clonotype appeared a few times. V is TRBV28 and J is TRBJ2-4; 7 bases line up with TRBD2. This CDR3 comprises 14 residues. V was pared by 7 bases and J by 2 bases, with 5 bases of the junction left unmatched. Germline CDR1 reads MDHEN; CDR2 reads SYDVKM. Written as DNA, the CDR3 is TGTGCCAGCAATCTGGGGGGGACCAAAAACATTCAGTACTTC. Translated, it gives CASNLGGTKNIQYF. The complete variable domain, with remaining parts taken from reference TRBV28 and TRBJ2-4, reads DVKVTQSSRYLVKRTGEKVFLECVQDMDHENMFWYRQDPGLGLRLIYFSYDVKMKEKGDIPEGYSVSREKKERFSLILESASTNQTSMYLCASNLGGTKNIQYFGAGTRLSVL.

Ten or more counts support this clonotype. The J gene is TRBJ1-5, the V gene TRBV28; D is possibly TRBD1 (5 bases). V was pared by 5 bases and J by 2 bases, with 19 bases between. The CDR3 contains 17 residues. Germline V gene data show CDR1 as MDHEN and CDR2 as SYDVKM. The CDR3 sequence is CASSPSEGLLGNQPQHF. In nucleotides, the CDR3 is TGTGCCAGCAGTCCCTCGGAGGGGTTGTTAGGCAATCAGCCCCAGCATTTT. The full variable domain, with the rest looked up from reference TRBV28 and TRBJ1-5, is DVKVTQSSRYLVKRTGEKVFLECVQDMDHENMFWYRQDPGLGLRLIYFSYDVKMKEKGDIPEGYSVSREKKERFSLILESASTNQTSMYLCASSPSEGLLGNQPQHFGDGTRLSIL.

The table lists this clonotype with many counts. The genes are TRBV7-9 and TRBJ1-2, with 9 nucleotides matching TRBD1. The ends lost 5 bases at V and 3 bases at J; junction bases unmatched: 4. The CDR3 consists of 14 residues. Germline V gene sequence: CDR1 SEHNR, CDR2 FQNEAQ (reference sequence). CDR3 in DNA: TGTGCCAGCAGCGAGGGACAGGGTGACTATGGCTACACCTTC. Translating it yields CASSEGQGDYGYTF.

At least ten counts were recorded for this clonotype. Relative to the germline gene, one junction end is altered; a read error may explain this. V gene TRBV20-1 combines with J gene TRBJ1-5; no clear D. CDR3 length: 10 amino acids. Germline CDR1 DFQATT, CDR2 SNEGSKA (reference sequence). For the CDR3, the DNA is TGCAGTGCTCGAGATCAGCCCCAGCATTTT. Residues: CSARDQPQHF.

This clonotype has a count of ten or more. V gene TRBV5-6 combines with J gene TRBJ1-1, with 9 bases aligning to TRBD1. Germline V CDR1 and CDR2: SGHDT, YYEEEE. J gave up 3 bases and V 1 base, and 13 bases lay outside the gene matches. The CDR3 runs to 18 residues. Here the CDR3 reads CASSLFGGTGQRDTEAFF. CDR3 DNA sequence: TGTGCCAGCAGCTTGTTTGGTGGGACAGGGCAAAGGGACACTGAAGCTTTCTTT.

This clonotype came up many times. This chain connects TRBV19 to TRBJ1-1; possibly TRBD1 for D (6 bases). The CDR3 extends over 14 amino acids. V lost 7 bases and J lost 3, with 15 bases in between. CDR1 and CDR2 from the germline V gene are LNHDA and SQIVND (reference sequence). The CDR3 sequence is CASTLRTDYTEAFF. The CDR3 DNA follows: TGTGCCAGTACCCTTCGGACAGACTACACTGAAGCTTTCTTT.

V and J are TRBV6-1 and TRBJ2-5; 15 positions agree with TRBD2. Per the germline V gene, CDR1 is MNHNS and CDR2 is SASEGT. CDR3 length equals 17 residues. V dropped 6 bases and J dropped 5; count of bases not matched to a gene: 10. The CDR3 bases are TGTGCCAGCAGATTCAGGACTAGCGGGAGGGCCTTGGAGACCCAGTACTTC. This gives the protein CASRFRTSGRALETQYF.

The table lists this clonotype with a few counts. This chain connects TRBV7-2 to TRBJ2-5; 8 nucleotides line up with TRBD1. The CDR3 covers 15 residues. CDR1 SGHTA and CDR2 FQGNSA come from the germline V gene. V was clipped by 3 bases and J by 4 bases; unmatched bases: 7. CDR3 sequence reads: CASSFQGARRETQYF. DNA for the CDR3: TGTGCCAGCAGCTTCCAGGGGGCCAGGAGAGAGACCCAGTACTTC.

In this sample, this clonotype turned up a few times. V gene TRBV24-1 combines with J gene TRBJ2-7, with D possibly matching TRBD2 (5 bases). V lost 12 bases to trimming and J lost 0 bases, with 20 bases between them. The germline CDR1 and CDR2 sequences are KGHDR and SFDVKD. CDR3 length: 15 residues. CDR3 region: CAPPGEPYVSYEQYF. CDR3 in DNA: TGTGCCCCTCCCGGGGAGCCATATGTCTCCTACGAGCAGTACTTC.

This clonotype was found a few times. The J gene is TRBJ2-2, the V gene TRBV7-2; 7 bases are shared with TRBD1. From germline, CDR1 is SGHTA and CDR2 FQGNSA. This CDR3 contains 14 residues. The ends lost 6 bases at V and 6 bases at J; junction bases unmatched: 7. The CDR3 sequence: CASRRQGIPGELFF. The DNA for the CDR3 is TGTGCCAGCAGAAGACAGGGCATTCCCGGGGAGCTGTTTTTT.

This sequence joins TRBV3-1 and TRBJ2-2; 7 nucleotides match TRBD1. Germline V gene sequence: CDR1 LGHDT, CDR2 YNNKEL (reference sequence). The length of the CDR3 is 16 residues. After removal of 5 bases from V and 5 bases from J, the junction contained 11 bases not matched to a gene. CDR3 in amino acids: CASSGRQGLRTGELFF. Here the CDR3 DNA reads TGTGCCAGCAGCGGCCGACAGGGATTGAGGACCGGGGAGCTGTTTTTT.

The V gene is TRBV29-1, the J gene TRBJ2-7; 9 bases align to TRBD1. The CDR3 has 13 amino acids. The V and J ends lost 5 bases and 7 bases, in that order; junction bases with no gene match: 9. Germline values: CDR1 SQVTM, CDR2 ANQGSEA. In nucleotides, the CDR3 is TGCAGCGTTCCGGGACAGGGAATAGGGGAGCAGTACTTC. Translated, it gives CSVPGQGIGEQYF.

This clonotype was recorded many times. The V and J genes are TRBV12-3 or TRBV12-4 and TRBJ2-7; 7 bases map to TRBD1. The CDR3 is 14 residues long. The J segment lost 3 bases and the V segment lost 2 bases, leaving 4 bases of the junction unmatched. CDR3 bases: TGTGCCAGCAGTTTATCAGGGGGTATCTACGAGCAGTACTTC. Amino acid sequence: CASSLSGGIYEQYF.

This clonotype has more than one count but fewer than ten. This chain links TRBV6-1 with TRBJ2-7; D gene uncertain. The CDR3 contains 12 residues. V was trimmed by 4 bases and J by 4 bases, leaving 8 bases between them. Germline CDR1 and CDR2: MNHNS and SASEGT. CDR3: CASSALIYEQYF. The DNA of the CDR3 is TGTGCCAGCAGTGCCCTAATATACGAGCAGTACTTC.

V and J are TRBV5-1 and TRBJ2-7; tentatively, D is TRBD2 (6 bases). The germline V gene has CDR1 SGHRS and CDR2 YFSETQ. The V end lost 2 bases, the J end lost 6 bases, and 18 bases lay between the germline ends. This CDR3 region has 15 residues. CDR3 coding DNA: TGCGCCAGCAGCTTAAAGGCGGGGCCCTTGGTCGAGCAGTACTTC. Amino acid sequence: CASSLKAGPLVEQYF.

The V and J genes are TRBV7-9 and TRBJ2-1, with D uncertain. V shed 3 bases and J shed 5 bases, with 8 bases lying between them. CDR3 length: 13 amino acids. Germline lookup yields CDR1 SEHNR and CDR2 FQNEAQ (reference sequence). CDR3 DNA: TGTGCCAGCAGCTTCCCGAACCACAATGAGCAGTTCTTC. The encoded protein is CASSFPNHNEQFF.

This clonotype has ten or more counts. The gene calls are TRBV6-1 and TRBJ1-2; D remains ambiguous. Trimming shortened V by 11 bases and J by 4 bases, and 20 bases separated the two germline ends. CDR3 size: 14 residues. Germline loops: CDR1 MNHNS, CDR2 SASEGT. This CDR3 reads CAVNWGGSLYGYTF. CDR3 coding DNA: TGTGCCGTCAATTGGGGTGGCAGCCTCTATGGCTACACCTTC.

The sample holds many counts of this clonotype. One junction end does not reproduce the germline sequence, and a read error may be involved. The chain has TRBV11-1 and TRBJ2-4; D may be TRBD1 (6 bases). Per germline, CDR1 SGHAT and CDR2 FQDESV (reference sequence). The CDR3 runs 16 residues. CDR3 bases: TGTGCCAGCACCTTACAGGGTTGGGGGGCCAAAAACATTCAGTACTTC. This encodes CASTLQGWGAKNIQYF.

This clonotype was detected ten times or more. The chain couples TRBV27 to TRBJ1-2, with D maybe TRBD1 (5 bases). Trimming cost V 2 bases and J 7 bases, with 11 bases left between them. There are 13 residues in the CDR3. CDR1 and CDR2 (germline): MNHEY, SMNVEV (reference sequence). DNA of the CDR3: TGTGCCAGCAGTTTAAAAGAGGGGACTGGCTACACCTTC. This translates into CASSLKEGTGYTF.

This clonotype has ten or more counts. The CDR3 DNA is TGTGCCACCAGCAGAGTGGTCAGCAATCAGCCCCAGCATTTT. The encoded protein is CATSRVVSNQPQHF. The V call is TRBV15, the J call TRBJ1-5; no firm D call. The CDR3 is 14 residues long. From germline, CDR1 is LNHNV and CDR2 YYDKDF (reference sequence). V lost 1 base, J lost 1 base, and 5 bases lay in between.

The J gene is TRBJ2-2, the V gene TRBV11-2; no firm D call. Deletions cut 5 bases from V and 6 bases from J, with 13 bases between. This CDR3 is built from 14 residues. Germline V gene lookup returns CDR1 SGHAT and CDR2 FQNNGV. This chain's CDR3 is CASSILGSSGELFF. In nucleotides, the CDR3 is TGTGCCAGCAGCATCCTCGGTTCGTCCGGGGAGCTGTTTTTT.